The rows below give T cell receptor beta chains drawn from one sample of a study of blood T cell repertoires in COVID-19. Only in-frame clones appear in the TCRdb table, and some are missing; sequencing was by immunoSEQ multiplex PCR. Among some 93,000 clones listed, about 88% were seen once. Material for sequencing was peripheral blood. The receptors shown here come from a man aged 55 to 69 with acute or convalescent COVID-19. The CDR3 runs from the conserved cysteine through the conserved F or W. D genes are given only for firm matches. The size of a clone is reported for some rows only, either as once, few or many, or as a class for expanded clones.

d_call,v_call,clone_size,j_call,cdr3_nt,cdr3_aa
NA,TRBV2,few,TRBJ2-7,TGTGCCAGCAGACAAGGACTTCTAACCTCCTACGAGCAGTACTTC,CASRQGLLTSYEQYF
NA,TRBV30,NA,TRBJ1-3,TGTGCCTGGAGTGTAATTTTTACAGCTATCTCTGGAAACACCATATATTTT,CAWSVIFTAISGNTIYF
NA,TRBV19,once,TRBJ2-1,TGTGCCAGTAGTATTCAGGGTTTGGATGAGCAGTTCTTC,CASSIQGLDEQFF
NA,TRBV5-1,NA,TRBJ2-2,TGCGCCAGCTTGGCGAGCGAGCAGGGTAGCACCGGGGAGCTGTTTTTT,CASLASEQGSTGELFF
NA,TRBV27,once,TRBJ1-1,TGTGCCAGCAGTTTATGGGCCGGAACTGAAGCTTTCTTT,CASSLWAGTEAFF
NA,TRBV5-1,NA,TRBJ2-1,TGCGCCAGCAAAGTCGGGACAAAGCACAATGAGCAGTTCTTC,CASKVGTKHNEQFF
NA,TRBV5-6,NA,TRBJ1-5,TGTGCCAGCAGCTTTCTTGGAGAGAAAAGCAATCAGCCCCAGCATTTT,CASSFLGEKSNQPQHF
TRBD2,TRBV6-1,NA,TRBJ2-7,TGTGCCAGCAGTGAGGTACTAGCGGGGGCTCGCGGCGAGCAGTACTTC,CASSEVLAGARGEQYF
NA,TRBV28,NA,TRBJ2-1,TGTGCCAGCAGTTATGACGGTCTAACGGGTGAGCAGTTCTTC,CASSYDGLTGEQFF
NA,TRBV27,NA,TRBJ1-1,TGTGCCAGCAGTTCCGGGGGTCTAAACACTGAAGCTTTCTTT,CASSSGGLNTEAFF
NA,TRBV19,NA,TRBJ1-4,TGTGCCAGTAGTACGGGGACTAATGAAAAACTGTTTTTT,CASSTGTNEKLFF
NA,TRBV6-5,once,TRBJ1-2,TGTGCCAGCAGGGAGGCATTAGGTTATGGCTACACCTTC,CASREALGYGYTF
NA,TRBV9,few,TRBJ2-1,TGTGCCAGCAGCCTCGGGGGTAGCTACAATGAGCAGTTCTTC,CASSLGGSYNEQFF
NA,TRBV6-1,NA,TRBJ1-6,TGTGCCAGCAGTGACAGGTTAAATAATTCACCCCTCCACTTT,CASSDRLNNSPLHF
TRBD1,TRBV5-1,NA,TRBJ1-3,TGCGCCAGCAGCTTGTCCGGGACAGTCTCTGGAAACACCATATATTTT,CASSLSGTVSGNTIYF
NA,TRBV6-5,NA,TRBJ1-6,TGTGCCAGCAGTTACTCGAGGCCTGAACTTAATTCACCCCTCCACTTT,CASSYSRPELNSPLHF
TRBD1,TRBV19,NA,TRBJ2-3,TGTGCCAGTAGGGGACAGTATAACACAGATACGCAGTATTTT,CASRGQYNTDTQYF
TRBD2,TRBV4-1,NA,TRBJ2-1,TGCGCCAGCAGCCAGGGAGCGGGAGGATATGAGCAGTTCTTC,CASSQGAGGYEQFF
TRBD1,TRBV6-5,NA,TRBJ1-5,TGTGCCAGCAGTCCGACAGGGAATACTCAGCCCCAGCATTTT,CASSPTGNTQPQHF
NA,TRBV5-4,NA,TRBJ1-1,TGTGCCAGCAGCTCCGGGACATACAAGAACACTGAAGCTTTCTTT,CASSSGTYKNTEAFF
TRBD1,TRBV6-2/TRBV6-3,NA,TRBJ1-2,TGTGCCAGCAGGCCTTCGGGACAGGAAGGTGGCTACACCTTC,CASRPSGQEGGYTF
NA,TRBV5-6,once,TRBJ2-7,TGTGCCAGCGCCTCCTTGGGGGCAGGGAACAGGTACGAGCAGTACTTC,CASASLGAGNRYEQYF
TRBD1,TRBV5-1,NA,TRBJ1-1,TGCGCCAGCAGTATCCGGGACAGGGCGACTGAAGCTTTCTTT,CASSIRDRATEAFF
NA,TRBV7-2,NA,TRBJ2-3,TGTGCCAGCAGCTTGGCAGCAGGGGCAAGACAGTATTTT,CASSLAAGARQYF
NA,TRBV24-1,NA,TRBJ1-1,TGTGCCACCAGTTATTCAACGGGTATGAACACTGAAGCTTTCTTT,CATSYSTGMNTEAFF
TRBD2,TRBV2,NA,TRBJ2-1,TGTGCCAGCGACGGACCGACTAGCGGGAGCTCCTACAATGAGCAGTTCTTC,CASDGPTSGSSYNEQFF
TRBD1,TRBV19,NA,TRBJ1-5,TGTGCCAGTAGCACACAGGGGCAGGGTCAGCCCCAGCATTTT,CASSTQGQGQPQHF
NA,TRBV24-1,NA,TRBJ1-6,TGTGCCACCAAAACCAAGATCCGGGACACCTATAATTCACCCCTCCACTTT,CATKTKIRDTYNSPLHF
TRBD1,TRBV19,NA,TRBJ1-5,TGTGCCAGTAGTATGTTGACAGGGGGAAGTGGACAGCCCCAGCATTTT,CASSMLTGGSGQPQHF
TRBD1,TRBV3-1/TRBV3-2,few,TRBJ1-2,TGTGCCAGCAGCCGTACAGGGGGTGGCTACACCTTC,CASSRTGGGYTF
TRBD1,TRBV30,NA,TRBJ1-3,TGTGCCTGGAGTGGGGACAGCTCTGGAAACACCATATATTTT,CAWSGDSSGNTIYF
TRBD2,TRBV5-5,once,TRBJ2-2,TGTGCCAGCAGCTGGCGGACTAGCGGGAGCACCGGGGAGCTGTTTTTT,CASSWRTSGSTGELFF
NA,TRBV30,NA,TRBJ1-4,TGTGCCTGGAGTCCCGGGACACAAGAAAAACTGTTTTTT,CAWSPGTQEKLFF
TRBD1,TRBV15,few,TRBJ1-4,TGTGCCACCAGCAGCGGGACAGGATGGGAAAAACTGTTTTTT,CATSSGTGWEKLFF
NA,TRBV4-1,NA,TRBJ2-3,TGCGCCAGCAGCCAAGCCCTCCGGGGCACAGATACGCAGTATTTT,CASSQALRGTDTQYF
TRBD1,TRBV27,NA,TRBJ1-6,TGTGCCAGCAGTTTAAGGGACAGGGGGAATTCACCCCTCCACTTT,CASSLRDRGNSPLHF
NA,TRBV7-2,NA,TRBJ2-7,TGTGCCAGCAGCTTAGGAGTCTTCAACGAGCAGTACTTC,CASSLGVFNEQYF
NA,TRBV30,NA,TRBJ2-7,TGTGCCTGGACCAGGGGGAGGTACGAGCAGTACTTC,CAWTRGRYEQYF
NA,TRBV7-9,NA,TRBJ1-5,TGTGCCAGCAACTCTAGTCCCTTTAGCAATCAGCCCCAGCATTTT,CASNSSPFSNQPQHF
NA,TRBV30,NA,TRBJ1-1,TGTGCCCGAACGGACAGCTACACTGAAGCTTTCTTT,CARTDSYTEAFF
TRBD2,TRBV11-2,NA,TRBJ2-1,TGTGCCAGCAGCTTAGGGCGGGAGGGCCGGACTGGTGAGCAGTTCTTC,CASSLGREGRTGEQFF
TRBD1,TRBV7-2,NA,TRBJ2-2,TGTGCCAGCAGCAAGAGGGGGGACAGGTACACCGGGGAGCTGTTTTTT,CASSKRGDRYTGELFF
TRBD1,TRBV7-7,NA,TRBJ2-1,TGTGCCAGCAGCCCCCGGGACAGGGGTCGTAATGAGCAGTTCTTC,CASSPRDRGRNEQFF
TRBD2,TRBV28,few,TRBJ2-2,TGTGCCAGCAATCATCTAGCGGGACCCACCGGGGAGCTGTTTTTT,CASNHLAGPTGELFF
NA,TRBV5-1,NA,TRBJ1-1,TGCGCCAGCAGCTTGGGTAGGGGGAGGAACACTGAAGCTTTCTTT,CASSLGRGRNTEAFF
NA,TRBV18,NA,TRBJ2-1,TGTGCCAGCTCACCATCCAGCGCGAGCTCCTACAATGAGCAGTTCTTC,CASSPSSASSYNEQFF
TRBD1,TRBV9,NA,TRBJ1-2,TGTGCCAGCAGCGAGGGACAGGGGGCGAGATATGGCTACACCTTC,CASSEGQGARYGYTF
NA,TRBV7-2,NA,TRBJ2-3,TGTGCCAGCAGCTTACAGTCGGGGACGCAGTATTTT,CASSLQSGTQYF
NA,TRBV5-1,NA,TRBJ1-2,TGCGCCAGCAGCTTGGCGGGGGGGACGGCTAACTATGGCTACACCTTC,CASSLAGGTANYGYTF
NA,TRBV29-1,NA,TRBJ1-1,TGCAGCGCACAAGACACTGAAGCTTTCTTT,CSAQDTEAFF
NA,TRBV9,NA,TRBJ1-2,TGTGCCAGCAGCGGCCCCTACAGGGTTGGCTACACCTTC,CASSGPYRVGYTF
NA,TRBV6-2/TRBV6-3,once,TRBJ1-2,TGTGCCAGCAGTTTCCCCGGAGGGCTCTATGGCTACACCTTC,CASSFPGGLYGYTF
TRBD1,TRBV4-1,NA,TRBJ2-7,TGCGCCAGCAGCAATCAGGGACAGGGGACTTCCTACGAGCAGTACTTC,CASSNQGQGTSYEQYF
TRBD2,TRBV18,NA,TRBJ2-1,TGTGCCAGCTCACCTTCCTCTAGCGGGACATCCTACAATGAGCAGTTCTTC,CASSPSSSGTSYNEQFF